This TCR beta chain is drawn from a study of a mutant IDH1 vaccine in newly diagnosed glioma. Study in general: Of the patients given treatment, around 60% were male and 37.5% were female, and a mean age of approximately 40 years was recorded. Radiotherapy, temozolomide, or both had been given previously, and both were given to most.

The protocol was immunoSEQ multiplex PCR, while the TCRdb copy is restricted to in-frame clones and leaves out a portion. Seen here are around 25,000 clones, about 77% observed once, and the top ten hold around 8.2%. Worth noting for this clone: As yet, its antigen is unknown.

Time point here: week 11, during vaccination. Every vaccination contained 300 ug of the mutant IDH1 20-mer peptide and was paired with topical imiquimod. Germline CDR1 is SGHNT and CDR2 is YYREEE (reference sequence). Trimming took off 0 bases at V and 7 bases at J, with 19 bases between the two ends. This CDR3 is built from 16 residues. This material consisted of PBMCs, taken from a glioma patient whose treatment included an IDH1 peptide vaccine. The V gene is TRBV5-4, the J gene TRBJ1-1; maybe TRBD1 (5 bases). The sequence came from a woman aged 18-35 years with glioma. The CDR3 protein is CASSLAGGARDHEAFF. In nucleotides, the CDR3 is TGTGCCAGCAGCTTGGCTGGTGGGGCCAGGGACCATGAAGCTTTCTTT.